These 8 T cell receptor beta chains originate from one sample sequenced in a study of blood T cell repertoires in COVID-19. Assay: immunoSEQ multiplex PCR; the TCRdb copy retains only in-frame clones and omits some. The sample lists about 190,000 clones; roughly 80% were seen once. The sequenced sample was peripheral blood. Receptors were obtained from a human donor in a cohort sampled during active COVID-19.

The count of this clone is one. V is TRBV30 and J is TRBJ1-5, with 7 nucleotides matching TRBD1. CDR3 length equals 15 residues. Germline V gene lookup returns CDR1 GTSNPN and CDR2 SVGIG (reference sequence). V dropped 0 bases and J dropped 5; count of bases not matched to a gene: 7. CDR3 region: CAWSVLDRPHQPQHF. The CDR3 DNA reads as TGTGCCTGGAGTGTATTGGACAGGCCTCATCAGCCCCAGCATTTT.

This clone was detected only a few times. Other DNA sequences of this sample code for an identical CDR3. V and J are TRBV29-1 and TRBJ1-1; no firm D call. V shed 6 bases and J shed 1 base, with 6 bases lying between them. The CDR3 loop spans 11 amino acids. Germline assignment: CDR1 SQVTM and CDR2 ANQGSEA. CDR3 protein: CSVRRNTEAFF. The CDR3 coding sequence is TGCAGCGTCCGTCGGAACACTGAAGCTTTCTTT.

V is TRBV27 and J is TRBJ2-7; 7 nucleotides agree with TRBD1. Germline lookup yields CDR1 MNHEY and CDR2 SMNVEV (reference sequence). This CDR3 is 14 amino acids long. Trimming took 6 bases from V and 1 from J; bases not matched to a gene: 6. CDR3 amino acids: CASRLRDSSYEQYF. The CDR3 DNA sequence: TGTGCCAGCAGACTCCGGGACAGTTCCTACGAGCAGTACTTC.

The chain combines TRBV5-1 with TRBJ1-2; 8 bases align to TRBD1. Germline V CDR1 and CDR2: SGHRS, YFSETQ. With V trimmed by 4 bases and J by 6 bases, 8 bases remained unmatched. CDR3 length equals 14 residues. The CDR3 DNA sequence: TGCGCCAGCAGCCCGCGGGGACAGGCGGATGGCTACACCTTC. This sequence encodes CASSPRGQADGYTF.

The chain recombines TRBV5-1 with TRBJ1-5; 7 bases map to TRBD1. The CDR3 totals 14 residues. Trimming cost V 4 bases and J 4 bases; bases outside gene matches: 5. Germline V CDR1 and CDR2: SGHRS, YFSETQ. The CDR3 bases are TGCGCCAGCAGCCCTGAGGGGGCTAATCAGCCCCAGCATTTT. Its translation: CASSPEGANQPQHF. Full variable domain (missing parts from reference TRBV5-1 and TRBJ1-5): KAGVTQTPRYLIKTRGQQVTLSCSPISGHRSVSWYQQTPGQGLQFLFEYFSETQRNKGNFPGRFSGRQFSNSRSEMNVSTLELGDSALYLCASSPEGANQPQHFGDGTRLSIL.

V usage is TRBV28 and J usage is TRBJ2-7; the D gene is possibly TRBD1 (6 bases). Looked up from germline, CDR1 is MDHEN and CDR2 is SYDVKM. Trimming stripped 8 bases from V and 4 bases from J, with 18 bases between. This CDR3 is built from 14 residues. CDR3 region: CASALYRVGYEQYF. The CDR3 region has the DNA TGTGCCAGCGCCCTTTACAGGGTCGGGTACGAGCAGTACTTC.

In DNA form, the CDR3 reads TGCGCCAGCAGCTATACAGGGCCTGGAAACACCATATATTTT. Its translation is CASSYTGPGNTIYF. The chain employs TRBV5-1 and TRBJ1-3; the D gene is possibly TRBD1 (6 bases). V was shortened by 3 bases and J by 2 bases, with 9 bases between the two germline ends. This CDR3 has 14 residues. Germline loops: CDR1 SGHRS, CDR2 YFSETQ.

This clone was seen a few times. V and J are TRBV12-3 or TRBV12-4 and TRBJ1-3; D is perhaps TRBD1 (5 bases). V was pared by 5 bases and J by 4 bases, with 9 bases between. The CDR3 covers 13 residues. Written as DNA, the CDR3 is TGTGCCAGCAGTCACCAGGGAGGAAACACCATATATTTT. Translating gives CASSHQGGNTIYF.